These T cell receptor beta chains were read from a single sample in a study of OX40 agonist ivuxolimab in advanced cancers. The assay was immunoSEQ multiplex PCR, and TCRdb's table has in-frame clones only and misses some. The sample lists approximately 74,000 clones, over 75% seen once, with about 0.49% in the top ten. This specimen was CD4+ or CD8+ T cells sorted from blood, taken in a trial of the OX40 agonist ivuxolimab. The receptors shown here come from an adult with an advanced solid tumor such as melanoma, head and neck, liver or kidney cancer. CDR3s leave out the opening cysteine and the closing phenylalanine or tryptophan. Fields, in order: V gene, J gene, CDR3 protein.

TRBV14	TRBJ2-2	ASSQAGLAGLTGELF
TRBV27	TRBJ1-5	ASSPGGAEQQPQH
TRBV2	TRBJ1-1	ASSESRRSYTEAF
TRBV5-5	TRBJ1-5	ASSPVAGQLNQPQH
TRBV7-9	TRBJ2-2	ASSIGQGNGELF
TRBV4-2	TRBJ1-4	ASSQVQTNEKLF
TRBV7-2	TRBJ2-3	ASSSQPTDTQY
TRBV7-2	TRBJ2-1	ASSPTGRGALTSLEQF
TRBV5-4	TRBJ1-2	ASSVTRGGYT
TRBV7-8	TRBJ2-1	ASSTLLAGGMGREQF
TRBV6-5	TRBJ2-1	ASRPALGYNEQF
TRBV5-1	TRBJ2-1	ASSPGQGNPREQF
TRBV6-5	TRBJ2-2	ASSYPGTGELF
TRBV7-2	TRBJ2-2	ASSSQTSGRGNTGELF
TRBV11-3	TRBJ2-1	ASSLEGQGGYNEQF
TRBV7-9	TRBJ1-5	ASSEAGGQPQH
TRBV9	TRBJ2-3	ASSAPPSGSTDTQY
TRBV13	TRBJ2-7	ASSYNQGGEYEQY
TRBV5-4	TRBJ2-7	ASSGNMGTGRYEQY
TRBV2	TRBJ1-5	ASQQDSNQPQH
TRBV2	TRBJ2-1	ASSVRLAGYNEQF
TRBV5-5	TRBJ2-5	ASSPRGWTQETQY
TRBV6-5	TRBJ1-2	ASSARQGYGYT
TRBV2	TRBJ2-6	ASSERSGANVLT
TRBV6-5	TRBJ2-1	ASSYLPSDYNEQF
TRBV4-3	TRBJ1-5	ASSQDWGQGAGQPQH